A single sample is the source of the 30 T cell receptor beta chains below, sequenced in a study of cytomegalovirus exposure and HLA in healthy donors. Some clones are missing from TCRdb's copy, which holds only in-frame ones; the method was immunoSEQ multiplex PCR. The sample has around 150,000 clones, 70% to 90% seen once; the top ten hold around 2.4%. Sequencing was done on a sample of PBMCs. The receptors shown here come from a man aged 25-45 years in good health and CMV-seropositive.

The rearrangement links TRBV21-1 to TRBJ2-3; the DNA was not compared with TRBD1, the D call given in the table. TRBV21-1 is tagged as a pseudogene. This CDR3 region has 17 residues. CDR3 sequence reads: CASSNPRQGRITDTQYF. In DNA, the CDR3 is TGTGCCAGCAGCAACCCCCGGCAGGGAAGGATCACAGATACGCAGTATTTT.

V and J are TRBV27 and TRBJ2-7; D is unresolved. Germline values: CDR1 MNHEY, CDR2 SMNVEV (reference sequence). The CDR3 has 12 amino acids. Deletions cut 2 bases from V and 7 bases from J, with 9 bases between. CDR3 in amino acids: CASSLAGMEQYF. CDR3 DNA: TGTGCCAGCAGTTTAGCAGGAATGGAGCAGTACTTC.

The chain joins TRBV15 to TRBJ1-1, with TRBD1 matching 7 bases. V shed 0 bases and J 3 bases; nucleotides not matched to a gene: 13. Germline CDR1 reads LNHNV; CDR2 reads YYDKDF (reference sequence). The CDR3 is made up of 18 amino acids. For the CDR3, the DNA is TGTGCCACCAGCAGAGATAGGAAGAGGGGGCGATGGGACACTGAAGCTTTCTTT. Residues: CATSRDRKRGRWDTEAFF. Based on the CDR3 plus reference TRBV15 and TRBJ1-1, the full variable domain is DAMVIQNPRYQVTQFGKPVTLSCSQTLNHNVMYWYQQKSSQAPKLLFHYYDKDFNNEADTPDNFQSRRPNTSFCFLDIRSPGLGDTAMYLCATSRDRKRGRWDTEAFFGQGTRLTVV.

The V and J genes are TRBV19 and TRBJ1-5; 7 nucleotides align to TRBD1. The trim removed 6 bases at V and 4 bases at J, leaving 12 bases unmatched. CDR1 is LNHDA and CDR2 is SQIVND in the germline V gene (reference sequence). This CDR3 is 16 amino acids long. The chain's CDR3 is CASSGNRGIGNQPQHF. The CDR3 nucleotides read TGTGCCAGTAGCGGTAACAGGGGAATCGGTAATCAGCCCCAGCATTTT.

V and J are TRBV29-1 and TRBJ2-6; tentative D call: TRBD1 (6 bases). Germline V gene data show CDR1 as SQVTM and CDR2 as ANQGSEA. Trimming removed 5 bases at V and 1 base at J, with 9 bases between. CDR3 length: 14 amino acids. The CDR3 loop reads CSVKTGSGANVLTF. The CDR3, as DNA: TGCAGCGTTAAAACAGGGTCTGGGGCCAACGTCCTGACTTTC.

This chain links TRBV5-1 with TRBJ2-5; TRBD2 might be the D (5 bases). CDR3 length: 14 residues. Looked up from germline, CDR1 is SGHRS and CDR2 is YFSETQ. V was clipped by 4 bases and J by 5 bases, with 15 bases between them. CDR3 sequence: CASSERPSSETQYF. Here the CDR3 DNA reads TGCGCCAGCAGCGAGAGACCTAGCAGCGAGACCCAGTACTTC.

V is TRBV4-3 and J is TRBJ2-7, with a possible D match to TRBD2 (5 bases). Germline CDR1 LGHNA, CDR2 YSLEER. CDR3 length: 15 amino acids. V shed 0 bases and J shed 5 bases, with 14 bases lying between them. As DNA, the CDR3 is TGCGCCAGCAGCCAAGATCTTGCTAGCTGGGACGAGCAGTACTTC. This translates into CASSQDLASWDEQYF.

The chain recombines TRBV7-2 with TRBJ1-2; 8 nucleotides agree with TRBD1. The junction had 5 bases not matched to a gene; V was cut back by 5 bases and J by 6 bases. The CDR3 covers 13 residues. Germline assignment: CDR1 SGHTA and CDR2 FQGNSA. The CDR3 DNA follows: TGTGCCAGCAGCCGCGACAGGGGCGATGGCTACACCTTC. Translated, it gives CASSRDRGDGYTF.

In this sample, this clone turned up once. The rearrangement uses TRBV29-1 and TRBJ1-2, with 7 bases aligning to TRBD1. The trim removed 8 bases at V and 3 bases at J, leaving 9 bases unmatched. The CDR3 is made up of 13 amino acids. Germline assignment: CDR1 SQVTM and CDR2 ANQGSEA. In DNA form, the CDR3 reads TGCAGCCCCCTTGCGAGGGGGCACTATGGCTACACCTTC. Amino acids: CSPLARGHYGYTF.

A few counts support this clone. The rearrangement links TRBV4-1 to TRBJ2-6, with a tentative D call TRBD1 (5 bases). Germline V CDR1 and CDR2: MGHRA, YSYEKL. Trimming took 2 bases from V and 0 from J, leaving 17 bases between them. The CDR3 contains 19 residues. CDR3 loop: CASSQIGLQDRSGANVLTF. The CDR3 bases are TGCGCCAGCAGCCAAATCGGATTACAGGACCGCTCTGGGGCCAACGTCCTGACTTTC.

This clone was recorded a few times. V gene TRBV27 combines with J gene TRBJ2-1, with 9 bases matching TRBD2. With 5 bases clipped from V and 3 bases from J, the junction kept 8 bases outside the gene matches. The CDR3 totals 16 residues. From germline, CDR1 is MNHEY and CDR2 SMNVEV (reference sequence). The CDR3 DNA follows: TGTGCCAGCAGTAGACTAAGCGGGGGGTACTACAATGAGCAGTTCTTC. Translation: CASSRLSGGYYNEQFF.

J is TRBJ1-5 and V is TRBV2; TRBD1 matches at 9 bases. The CDR3 is 14 amino acids. Germline trimming cut 5 bases from V and 7 bases from J; bases unmatched to any gene: 6. The germline CDR1 and CDR2 sequences are SNHLY and FYNNEI. This CDR3 reads CASSLGQGGQPQHF. CDR3 bases: TGTGCCAGCAGTTTGGGACAGGGAGGGCAGCCCCAGCATTTT.

The chain couples TRBV28 to TRBJ1-5; 7 bases map to TRBD1. The CDR3 covers 16 residues. V dropped 8 bases and J dropped 2; count of bases not matched to a gene: 12. Germline V gene data show CDR1 as MDHEN and CDR2 as SYDVKM. Here the CDR3 DNA reads TGTGCCAGCGGGGGCAGGGGGTTACGAGGCAATCAGCCCCAGCATTTT. Its translation: CASGGRGLRGNQPQHF.

The chain carries TRBV27 and TRBJ1-4; 8 nucleotides align to TRBD1. Losses at the gene ends were 7 bases for V and 7 bases for J; bases not matched to a gene: 20. The CDR3 totals 18 residues. Germline assignment: CDR1 MNHEY and CDR2 SMNVEV (reference sequence). CDR3 region: CASKRAAGGAIEGEKLFF. The DNA of the CDR3 is TGTGCCAGCAAGAGGGCGGCAGGGGGCGCAATTGAGGGTGAAAAACTGTTTTTT.

The chain couples TRBV2 to TRBJ2-1, with TRBD1 matching 7 bases. The germline V gene has CDR1 SNHLY and CDR2 FYNNEI. V lost 4 bases to trimming and J lost 6 bases; unmatched junction nucleotides: 9. The CDR3 is 15 amino acids. In DNA, the CDR3 is TGTGCCAGCAGTGCCGGGACAGCCAAACTCAATGAGCAGTTCTTC. It specifies CASSAGTAKLNEQFF.

The chain combines TRBV5-1 with TRBJ2-2, with TRBD2 matching over 8 bases. Germline trimming cut 10 bases from V and 1 base from J; bases unmatched to any gene: 12. The CDR3 is made up of 16 amino acids. CDR1 and CDR2 from the germline V gene are SGHRS and YFSETQ. The chain's CDR3 is CARGGRLAGNTGELFF. As DNA, the CDR3 is TGCGCCCGTGGGGGCAGGCTAGCGGGGAACACCGGGGAGCTGTTTTTT.

The genes are TRBV6-5 and TRBJ1-5; D is uncertain. The CDR3 totals 16 residues. Germline V lookup: CDR1 MNHEY, CDR2 SVGAGI. Deletions cut 4 bases from V and 0 bases from J, with 13 bases between. The CDR3 coding sequence is TGTGCCAGCAGTTCTCCGGGAGGCTATAGCAATCAGCCCCAGCATTTT. Translation gives CASSSPGGYSNQPQHF.

The chain links TRBV7-9 to TRBJ2-7; 8 bases align to TRBD2. V was clipped by 4 bases and J by 1 base; unmatched bases: 3. The germline V gene encodes CDR1 SEHNR and CDR2 FQNEAQ (reference sequence). This CDR3 has 14 residues. This CDR3 is CASSSPGGSYEQYF. The CDR3, as DNA: TGTGCCAGCAGCTCACCGGGGGGGTCCTACGAGCAGTACTTC.

CDR3 amino acids: CASSRGTDYSNQPQHF. The CDR3 DNA follows: TGCGCCAGCAGTCGCGGGACAGACTATAGCAATCAGCCCCAGCATTTT. The V call is TRBV4-1, the J call TRBJ1-5; TRBD1 matches 7 bases. V lost 6 bases to trimming and J lost 0 bases; unmatched junction nucleotides: 8. Germline V CDR1 and CDR2: MGHRA, YSYEKL. CDR3 size: 16 residues.

The chain uses TRBV7-2 and TRBJ2-7; D gene uncertain. V lost 1 base and J lost 1, with 8 bases in between. This CDR3 has 14 residues. Germline loops: CDR1 SGHTA, CDR2 FQGNSA. In DNA form, the CDR3 reads TGTGCCAGCAGCTTAGGCAGTGGTTCCTACGAGCAGTACTTC. It encodes CASSLGSGSYEQYF.

J is TRBJ1-4 and V is TRBV4-3; 8 nucleotides align to TRBD1. The CDR3 loop spans 15 amino acids. V was clipped by 0 bases and J by 11 bases; unmatched bases: 8. Germline V gives CDR1 LGHNA, CDR2 YSLEER. The CDR3 here is CASSQDEQGAWKLFF. In nucleotides, the CDR3 is TGCGCCAGCAGCCAAGACGAGCAGGGGGCATGGAAACTGTTTTTT.

The CDR3 protein is CASRTSSYEQYF. The CDR3 DNA is TGTGCCAGCAGAACAAGCTCCTACGAGCAGTACTTC. V usage is TRBV7-2 and J usage is TRBJ2-7; D not resolved. The V gene's germline CDR1 is SGHTA and CDR2 FQGNSA. The V end lost 6 bases, the J end lost 0 bases, and 6 bases lay between the germline ends. This CDR3 spans 12 amino acids.

This clone was seen ten or more times. The rearrangement links TRBV7-3 to TRBJ1-2; no firm D call. Germline assignment: CDR1 SGHTA and CDR2 FQGTGA. Trimming shortened V by 6 bases and J by 4 bases, and 12 bases separated the two germline ends. The CDR3 loop spans 13 amino acids. CDR3 loop: CASSQRGGYGYTF. For the CDR3, the DNA is TGTGCCAGCAGTCAAAGAGGTGGCTATGGCTACACCTTC. The whole variable domain, remainder taken from reference TRBV7-3 and TRBJ1-2, is GAGVSQTPSNKVTEKGKYVELRCDPISGHTALYWYRQSLGQGPEFLIYFQGTGAADDSGLPNDRFFAVRPEGSVSTLKIQRTERGDSAVYLCASSQRGGYGYTFGSGTRLTVV.

This clone was detected once. V is TRBV7-6 and J is TRBJ2-2; the D gene is possibly TRBD1 (6 bases). The V gene lost 1 base and the J gene lost 0 bases, with 9 bases spanning the gap. The CDR3 sequence is 16 residues long. Germline values: CDR1 SGHVS, CDR2 FNYEAQ. The CDR3 spells CASSLGQDSNTGELFF. The CDR3 coding sequence is TGTGCCAGCAGCTTAGGACAGGACTCGAACACCGGGGAGCTGTTTTTT.

The sample holds one count of this clone. The V gene is TRBV9, the J gene TRBJ1-5; possible D gene TRBD1, 5 bases. This CDR3 is 14 amino acids long. Per the germline V gene, CDR1 is SGDLS and CDR2 is YYNGEE. V dropped 3 bases and J dropped 1 base, with 8 bases sitting between them. For the CDR3, the DNA is TGTGCCAGCAGCGGGGGGGACAGCAATCAGCCCCAGCATTTT. It yields the protein CASSGGDSNQPQHF.

The genes are TRBV29-1 and TRBJ2-5; 11 bases are a match to TRBD2. The junction had 9 bases not matched to a gene; V was cut back by 1 base and J by 5 bases. From germline, CDR1 is SQVTM and CDR2 ANQGSEA. CDR3 length: 16 residues. The CDR3 is CSVEGDSGGASETQYF. The CDR3 coding sequence is TGCAGCGTTGAAGGGGATAGCGGGGGGGCCTCGGAGACCCAGTACTTC.

The V gene is TRBV13, the J gene TRBJ2-7; TRBD2 matches 10 bases. V dropped 4 bases and J dropped 6; count of bases not matched to a gene: 18. The length of the CDR3 is 18 residues. CDR1 is PRHDT, CDR2 FYEKMQ, per germline (reference sequence). The CDR3 region is CASSSRGLAGESMGEQYF. In DNA, the CDR3 is TGTGCCAGCAGCTCCCGAGGGCTAGCGGGGGAATCGATGGGCGAGCAGTACTTC.

This chain links TRBV6-4 with TRBJ2-2; TRBD2 aligns across 8 bases. CDR3 length: 15 residues. V gave up 5 bases and J gave up 5 bases; unmatched junction bases: 7. Germline CDR1 and CDR2: MRHNA and SNTAGT. The CDR3 sequence: CASSPGGQNTGELFF. For the CDR3, the DNA is TGTGCCAGCAGTCCGGGGGGGCAAAATACCGGGGAGCTGTTTTTT.

The rearrangement uses TRBV29-1 and TRBJ1-2; 11 bases line up with TRBD1. The CDR3 totals 12 residues. Per the germline V gene, CDR1 is SQVTM and CDR2 is ANQGSEA. J gave up 8 bases and V 6 bases, and 5 bases lay outside the gene matches. CDR3 nucleotide sequence: TGCAGCGTGGACAGGGGGCAATCGGGCTACACCTTC. Translated, it gives CSVDRGQSGYTF.

The J gene is TRBJ1-2, the V gene TRBV4-1; D unclear. CDR3 length: 15 amino acids. V gave up 0 bases and J gave up 2 bases, with 10 bases separating them. The germline CDR1 and CDR2 sequences are MGHRA and YSYEKL. The CDR3 loop is CASSQDPGSNYGYTF. The CDR3 DNA sequence: TGCGCCAGCAGCCAAGACCCGGGGTCCAACTATGGCTACACCTTC.